This passage covers 3 T cell receptor beta chains from one sample sequenced in a study of PD-L1 blockade in urothelial cancer. TCRdb's table, derived via immunoSEQ multiplex PCR, lists solely in-frame clones and lacks some. The profile shows 35,000 or so clones, about four fifths of them singletons. Here the sequenced sample was PBMCs, taken around atezolizumab (anti-PD-L1) treatment. Receptors were obtained from a man in his sixties with urothelial cancer.

This clone has just one count. The J gene is TRBJ2-5, the V gene TRBV2; 9 bases align to TRBD2. The end of the DNA aligns better with TRBJ2-7, so the J call may be wrong. CDR1 and CDR2 (germline): SNHLY, FYNNEI. This CDR3 contains 14 residues. CDR3 amino acids: CASSAASGAYEQYF. CDR3 nucleotide sequence: TGTGCCAGCAGCGCAGCTAGCGGGGCCTACGAGCAGTACTTC.

A single count supports this clone. CDR3 region: CASSPTLAGTSYEQYF. The CDR3 DNA sequence: TGTGCCAGCAGTCCCACACTAGCGGGGACTTCCTACGAGCAGTACTTC. The rearrangement links TRBV7-9 to TRBJ2-7; 10 bases line up with TRBD2. Germline V gene lookup returns CDR1 SEHNR and CDR2 FQNEAQ (reference sequence). The trim removed 6 bases at V and 1 base at J, leaving 9 bases unmatched. The CDR3 sequence is 16 residues long.

In regard to this clone: Because it lacks the conserved phenylalanine or tryptophan at the end, this CDR3 is likely a read error. The V gene is TRBV7-2, the J gene TRBJ2-3, with a tentative D call TRBD2 (5 bases). Trimming left V 4 bases short and J 2 bases short, with 13 bases between. Germline V gene lookup returns CDR1 SGHTA and CDR2 FQGNSA. This CDR3 contains 15 residues. The CDR3 DNA is TGTGCCAGCAGCTCCCGGGATTTAATCACAGATACGCAGTATCTT. This encodes CASSSRDLITDTQYL.